The TCR beta chain described here comes from a study of blood T cell repertoires in COVID-19 (dated by TCRdb to between 2020 and 2021). Concerning the study at large: Samples covering the acute and convalescent phases of COVID-19 were provided by collaborators in the United States, Italy and Spain. The repertoires were released in a freely available public database meant as a resource for research on the immune response to SARS-CoV-2. Sample metadata almost always included a de-identified subject ID, COVID-19 status, age in years and sex. Where HLA class I and class II types were available, the types were taken from metadata supplied by the sample provider, not from assay-based typing. Deeply sampled blood TCRbeta repertoires from subjects exposed to, actively infected with, or recovered from COVID-19 were included in the dataset. The material from the prospective study consisted of cDNA or gDNA derived from T cells, B-cell-depleted T cells, or PBMCs. Samples were obtained from the ongoing ImmuneRACE study (first 160 participants) and from roughly 1,300 subjects provided by 6 global collaborators. Study-wide findings and limitations: The quantity of clinical and demographic metadata differed by source and by participant and was supplied without curation.

TCRbeta CDR3 regions were amplified from genomic DNA using the immunoSEQ Assay, a bias-controlled multiplex PCR. The paper's processing steps were these. Nucleated cell counts per sample were estimated from amplification of reference gene primers within the assay. To quantify the absolute abundance of each unique TCRbeta CDR3 rearrangement, sequence reads were collapsed and filtered. For each sample, productive Simpson clonality was calculated as the square root of Simpson's diversity index across productive rearrangements. TCRdb took this table from immuneACCESS and kept in-frame rearrangements with V and J called. Such tables lack part of the clones; where checked against another copy, unresolved V genes explain under half of the gap, and the rest is unexplained. The DNA was the basis for D and trimming; V, J and clone size are from that table. This sample holds a few hundred thousand clones; around 82% were observed only once. About 13% of the sample lies in the top ten.

About this clone: The antigen it binds to is not known. The record has no base qualities; no much larger clone is one base away.

Whole blood was collected in K2EDTA tubes by collaborating institutions according to the institutions' own protocols. For TCRbeta analysis, collaborators shipped samples in one of three forms: frozen whole blood, isolated PBMCs, or DNA extracted from either of those sample types. Reading from cysteine to phenylalanine, the CDR3 counts 15 amino acids. The kept DNA is CDR3 alone, 45 bases in frame from the first base. Reading the germline V gene (reference sequence) gives CDR1 SEHNR and CDR2 FQNEAQ. Germline trimming amounts to 5 bases on V and 4 bases on J, with 8 as the count of junction bases outside the gene matches.

The source is a human donor in a cohort sampled during active COVID-19. The sequenced sample consisted of peripheral blood. This sequence uses TRBV7-9 and TRBJ1-5, with 7 middle bases fitting TRBD1. DNA sequence: TGTGCCAGCAGCCCGGCAGGGGGAGGAAATCAGCCCCAGCATTTT. It codes for CASSPAGGGNQPQHF.